The 24 T cell receptor beta chains below all came from one sample that was sequenced in a study of blood T cell repertoires in COVID-19 (dated by TCRdb to 2020 to 2022). Library prep was done by the immunoSEQ multiplex PCR assay. This is the immuneACCESS table as TCRdb keeps it, with only in-frame sequences that have V and J called. A part of the clones is gone; compared with another copy, unresolved V genes explain less than half, and the rest is unexplained. The sample has 130,000 to 150,000 clones on record, roughly 83% of them singletons. The ten largest make up approximately 5% of the sample. The sequencing sample was made of peripheral blood. The receptor source for this set is a woman aged 70-85 years with COVID-19, enrolled during active disease.

The gene calls are TRBV6-5 and TRBJ1-1; no clear D gene. Germline-derived CDR1 and CDR2 are MNHEY and SVGAGI. V lost 9 bases, J lost 0 bases, and 14 bases lay in between. The CDR3 has 14 residues. The CDR3 nucleotides read TGTGCCAGTTACTCCCCCAATATGAACACTGAAGCTTTCTTT. It specifies CASYSPNMNTEAFF.

The chain employs TRBV2 and TRBJ2-6; D gene uncertain. The CDR3 runs to 15 residues. V shed 5 bases and J shed 0 bases, with 8 bases lying between them. The germline V gene has CDR1 SNHLY and CDR2 FYNNEI. CDR3 coding DNA: TGTGCCAGCAGTTTACAGAGCTCTGGGGCCAACGTCCTGACTTTC. As protein: CASSLQSSGANVLTF.

V gene TRBV10-3 combines with J gene TRBJ2-6, with D unresolved. The CDR3 runs 14 residues. The germline V gene has CDR1 ENHRY and CDR2 SYGVKD. The V end lost 10 bases, the J end lost 1 base, and 11 bases lay between the germline ends. The CDR3 sequence: CATLSPSGANVLTF. The CDR3 DNA reads TGTGCCACACTGTCCCCATCTGGGGCCAACGTCCTGACTTTC.

The chain couples TRBV12-3 or TRBV12-4 to TRBJ1-1; 7 bases agree with TRBD1. With V trimmed by 5 bases and J by 6 bases, 6 bases remained unmatched. This CDR3 has 13 amino acids. CDR3 loop: CASSRTGGPEAFF. The CDR3 DNA reads as TGTGCCAGCAGTCGGACAGGAGGACCTGAAGCTTTCTTT.

This clone was counted many times. CDR3 in DNA: TGTGCCAGCAGTTATGTGCCGGGACAGCTTAATCAGCCCCAGCATTTT. This sequence encodes CASSYVPGQLNQPQHF. The chain has TRBV6-2 or TRBV6-3 and TRBJ1-5; 7 nucleotides agree with TRBD1. The germline gives CDR1 MNHEY, CDR2 SVGEGT. V was clipped by 3 bases and J by 4 bases; unmatched bases: 9. The CDR3 has 16 amino acids.

This chain links TRBV27 with TRBJ1-1, with D possibly being TRBD1 (5 bases). The CDR3 covers 15 residues. Trimming stripped 5 bases from V and 3 bases from J, with 16 bases between. CDR1 is MNHEY and CDR2 is SMNVEV in the germline V gene (reference sequence). CDR3 sequence reads: CASSPPLGGYTEAFF. The CDR3 DNA reads TGTGCCAGCAGTCCCCCCTTGGGGGGGTACACTGAAGCTTTCTTT.

This rearrangement joins TRBV5-1 to TRBJ1-1; D is undetermined. Germline V gives CDR1 SGHRS, CDR2 YFSETQ. V was trimmed by 3 bases and J by 4 bases, leaving 16 bases between them. This CDR3 has 15 amino acids. CDR3 protein: CASSSDPTWATEAFF. CDR3 nucleotides: TGCGCCAGCAGCTCCGACCCGACCTGGGCCACTGAAGCTTTCTTT.

The V call is TRBV9, the J call TRBJ2-3; possibly TRBD1 for D (5 bases). This CDR3 contains 16 residues. CDR1 and CDR2 from the germline V gene are SGDLS and YYNGEE. V dropped 2 bases and J dropped 3 bases, with 16 bases sitting between them. The CDR3 loop is CASSVGAYEGTDTQYF. CDR3 sequence (DNA): TGTGCCAGCAGCGTTGGGGCCTACGAAGGGACAGATACGCAGTATTTT.

The J gene is TRBJ1-1, the V gene TRBV7-2; D not certain. V was pared by 1 base and J by 10 bases, with 10 bases between. This CDR3 has 12 residues. Germline assignment: CDR1 SGHTA and CDR2 FQGNSA. This chain's CDR3 is CASSLEAGPAFF. Here the CDR3 DNA reads TGTGCCAGCAGCTTAGAGGCAGGTCCAGCTTTCTTT. Complete variable domain (other parts from reference TRBV7-2 and TRBJ1-1): GAGVSQSPSNKVTEKGKDVELRCDPISGHTALYWYRQSLGQGLEFLIYFQGNSAPDKSGLPSDRFSAERTGGSVSTLTIQRTQQEDSAVYLCASSLEAGPAFFGQGTRLTVV.

The gene calls are TRBV4-1 and TRBJ2-3; D may be TRBD1 (6 bases). There are 15 residues in the CDR3. Germline CDR1 MGHRA, CDR2 YSYEKL. V lost 1 base to trimming and J lost 0 bases, with 8 bases between them. The CDR3 region is CASSQVGQSTDTQYF. The CDR3 nucleotides are TGCGCCAGCAGCCAAGTAGGACAGAGCACAGATACGCAGTATTTT.

The gene calls are TRBV5-4 and TRBJ2-7, with a weak D call TRBD2 (6 bases). Per germline, CDR1 SGHNT and CDR2 YYREEE (reference sequence). The CDR3 totals 15 residues. The V gene lost 0 bases and the J gene lost 7 bases, with 17 bases spanning the gap. CDR3: CASSLAGGSGREQYF. The DNA of the CDR3 is TGTGCCAGCAGCTTGGCCGGCGGTAGCGGACGTGAGCAGTACTTC.

V gene TRBV27 combines with J gene TRBJ1-5, with D tentatively TRBD1 (5 bases). The germline CDR1 and CDR2 sequences are MNHEY and SMNVEV (reference sequence). The CDR3 length is 15 residues. With 5 bases removed from V and 6 bases from J, the gap between germline ends came to 17 bases. The CDR3 DNA reads as TGTGCCAGCAGTCCTATTCAGGGAAATGGTCAGCCCCAGCATTTT. Its protein is CASSPIQGNGQPQHF.

This chain uses TRBV30 with TRBJ2-2, with 7 bases lining up with TRBD2. Per germline, CDR1 GTSNPN and CDR2 SVGIG (reference sequence). Trimming at V came to 3 bases and at J to 0 bases, leaving 1 base not matched to a gene. The length of the CDR3 is 14 residues. The CDR3 spells CAWRRGSNTGELFF. CDR3 nucleotide sequence: TGTGCCTGGAGGCGGGGGTCGAACACCGGGGAGCTGTTTTTT. Full variable domain (rest looked up from reference TRBV30 and TRBJ2-2): SQTIHQWPATLVQPVGSPLSLECTVEGTSNPNLYWYRQAAGRGLQLLFYSVGIGQISSEVPQNLSASRPQDRQFILSSKKLLLSDSGFYLCAWRRGSNTGELFFGEGSRLTVL.

The chain uses TRBV19 and TRBJ1-2; 9 bases agree with TRBD1. The germline V gene has CDR1 LNHDA and CDR2 SQIVND (reference sequence). Trimming took 6 bases from V and 2 from J; bases not matched to a gene: 4. The CDR3 sequence is 14 residues long. As DNA, the CDR3 is TGTGCCAGTAGGGGACAGGGAGAGAACTATGGCTACACCTTC. Its protein product is CASRGQGENYGYTF.

This clone appeared a single time. V gene TRBV2 combines with J gene TRBJ1-1, with D perhaps TRBD1 (6 bases). From germline, CDR1 is SNHLY and CDR2 FYNNEI. The CDR3 covers 13 residues. V gave up 4 bases and J gave up 4 bases, with 10 bases separating them. The CDR3 here is CASSGGRGTEAFF. CDR3 DNA sequence: TGTGCCAGCAGTGGGGGCAGGGGCACTGAAGCTTTCTTT.

This clone was counted between two and nine times. The V gene is TRBV5-5, the J gene TRBJ1-5; TRBD1 agrees at 8 bases. Germline CDR1 and CDR2: SGHKS and YYEKEE (reference sequence). Trimming at V came to 1 base and at J to 9 bases, leaving 3 bases not matched to a gene. The CDR3 spans 13 residues. DNA of the CDR3: TGTGCCAGCAGCTTGACAGGGGGGACGCCCCAGCATTTT. This translates into CASSLTGGTPQHF. Full variable domain (rest looked up from reference TRBV5-5 and TRBJ1-5): DAGVTQSPTHLIKTRGQQVTLRCSPISGHKSVSWYQQVLGQGPQFIFQYYEKEERGRGNFPDRFSARQFPNYSSELNVNALLLGDSALYLCASSLTGGTPQHFGDGTRLSIL.

The chain has TRBV6-6 and TRBJ2-5; D is undetermined. The germline V and J ends were trimmed by 2 bases and 2 bases, with 6 bases remaining between them. Germline assignment: CDR1 MNHNY and CDR2 SVGAGI (reference sequence). The CDR3 consists of 13 residues. In nucleotides, the CDR3 is TGTGCCAGCAGTTACGACATTCAAGAGACCCAGTACTTC. This gives the protein CASSYDIQETQYF.

This clone has only one observation. This chain uses TRBV2 with TRBJ2-7, with 8 bases aligning to TRBD1. CDR3 size: 13 residues. V lost 4 bases to trimming and J lost 7 bases; unmatched junction nucleotides: 6. Germline CDR1 and CDR2: SNHLY and FYNNEI. The CDR3 is CASSGDRYQEQYF. The CDR3 DNA reads as TGTGCCAGCAGTGGGGACAGGTACCAGGAGCAGTACTTC. Together with reference TRBV2 and TRBJ2-7, the CDR3 gives the full variable domain: EPEVTQTPSHQVTQMGQEVILRCVPISNHLYFYWYRQILGQKVEFLVSFYNNEISEKSEIFDDQFSVERPDGSNFTLKIRSTKLEDSAMYFCASSGDRYQEQYFGPGTRLTVT.

The chain combines TRBV3-1 (or the pseudogene TRBV3-2) with TRBJ2-5; 12 nucleotides agree with TRBD2. V was pared by 0 bases and J by 5 bases, with 4 bases of the junction left unmatched. CDR1 is LGHDT, CDR2 YNNKEL, per germline (reference sequence). The CDR3 runs 16 residues. In DNA form, the CDR3 reads TGTGCCAGCAGCCAAGATCCTAGCGGGGGGGCGGAGACCCAGTACTTC. Translation: CASSQDPSGGAETQYF.

There are many counts of this clone. The chain links TRBV18 to TRBJ1-5; weak D call: TRBD1 (6 bases). V was shortened by 4 bases and J by 2 bases, with 12 bases between the two germline ends. In germline, CDR1 is KGHSH, CDR2 LQKENI. This CDR3 is built from 15 residues. CDR3 nucleotide sequence: TGTGCCAGCTCACGCACAGGGTATGGCAATCAGCCCCAGCATTTT. Translating it yields CASSRTGYGNQPQHF.

This chain uses TRBV6-2 or TRBV6-3 with TRBJ2-5; D might be TRBD2 (6 bases). The CDR3 has 13 residues. Germline V gene lookup returns CDR1 MNHEY and CDR2 SVGEGT. V dropped 5 bases and J dropped 6 bases, with 13 bases sitting between them. The CDR3 here is CASSAGTPKTQYF. The CDR3 DNA is TGTGCCAGCAGTGCCGGGACTCCGAAGACCCAGTACTTC.

The sample holds many counts of this clone. This chain uses TRBV5-5 with TRBJ1-2; tentatively, D is TRBD1 (5 bases). Deletions cut 7 bases from V and 4 bases from J, with 23 bases between. This CDR3 is 16 amino acids long. Germline V gives CDR1 SGHKS, CDR2 YYEKEE (reference sequence). This CDR3 is CASGLTWADTSYGYTF. CDR3 nucleotides: TGTGCCAGCGGCCTAACTTGGGCGGACACAAGCTATGGCTACACCTTC.

The genes are TRBV5-1 and TRBJ2-2, with 7 bases that match TRBD2. The CDR3 totals 14 residues. The V gene's germline CDR1 is SGHRS and CDR2 YFSETQ. Trimming removed 7 bases from V and 3 bases from J; junction bases left unmatched: 6. The CDR3 region has the DNA TGCGCCAGCGGGGACCTAGCGGACACCGGGGAGCTGTTTTTT. Translated: CASGDLADTGELFF.

This clone was counted a single time. A read error may account for a junction end that differs from germline. The chain couples TRBV2 to TRBJ2-5; possible D gene TRBD2, 7 bases. The V gene's germline CDR1 is SNHLY and CDR2 FYNNEI. CDR3 length: 15 residues. The CDR3 DNA reads TGTGCCAGCAAACCGGACGGGGGGCCGCAAGGGACCCAGTACTTC. Encoded protein: CASKPDGGPQGTQYF.